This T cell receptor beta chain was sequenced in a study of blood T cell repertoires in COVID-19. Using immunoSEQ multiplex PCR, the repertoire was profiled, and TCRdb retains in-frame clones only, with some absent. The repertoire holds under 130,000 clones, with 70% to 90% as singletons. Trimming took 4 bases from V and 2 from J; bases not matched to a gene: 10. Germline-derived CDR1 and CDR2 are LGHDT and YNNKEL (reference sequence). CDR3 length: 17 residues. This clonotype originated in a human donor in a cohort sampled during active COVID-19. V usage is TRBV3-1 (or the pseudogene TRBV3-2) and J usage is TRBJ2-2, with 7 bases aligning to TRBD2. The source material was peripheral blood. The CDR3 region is CASSPFGGGGNTGELFF. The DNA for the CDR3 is TGTGCCAGCAGCCCATTCGGTGGCGGGGGTAACACCGGGGAGCTGTTTTTT.